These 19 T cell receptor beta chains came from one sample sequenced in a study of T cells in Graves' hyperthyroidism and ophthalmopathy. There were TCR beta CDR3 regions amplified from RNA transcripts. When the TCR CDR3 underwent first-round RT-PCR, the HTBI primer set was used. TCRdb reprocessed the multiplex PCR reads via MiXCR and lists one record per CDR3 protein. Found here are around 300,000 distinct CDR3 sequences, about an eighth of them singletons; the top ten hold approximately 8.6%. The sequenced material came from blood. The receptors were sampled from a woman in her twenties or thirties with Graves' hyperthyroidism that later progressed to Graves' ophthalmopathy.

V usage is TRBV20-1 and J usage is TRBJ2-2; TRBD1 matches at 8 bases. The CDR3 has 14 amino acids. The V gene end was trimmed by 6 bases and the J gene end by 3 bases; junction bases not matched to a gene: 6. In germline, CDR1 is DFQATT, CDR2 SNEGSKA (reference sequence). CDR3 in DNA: TGCAGTGCCGATCAGGGGGCGGACACCGGGGAGCTGTTTTTT. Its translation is CSADQGADTGELFF.

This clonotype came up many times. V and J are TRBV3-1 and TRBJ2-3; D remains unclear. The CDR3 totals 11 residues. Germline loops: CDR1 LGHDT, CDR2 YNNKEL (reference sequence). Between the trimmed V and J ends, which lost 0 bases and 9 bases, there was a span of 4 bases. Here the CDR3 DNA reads TGTGCCAGCAGCCAAGAGGGAACGCAGTATTTT. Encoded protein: CASSQEGTQYF.

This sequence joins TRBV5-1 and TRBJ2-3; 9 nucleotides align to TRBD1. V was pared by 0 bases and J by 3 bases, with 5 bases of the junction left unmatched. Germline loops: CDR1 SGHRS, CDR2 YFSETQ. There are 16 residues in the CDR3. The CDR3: CASSLGTGDRTDTQYF. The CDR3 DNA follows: TGCGCCAGCAGCTTGGGGACAGGGGATCGAACAGATACGCAGTATTTT.

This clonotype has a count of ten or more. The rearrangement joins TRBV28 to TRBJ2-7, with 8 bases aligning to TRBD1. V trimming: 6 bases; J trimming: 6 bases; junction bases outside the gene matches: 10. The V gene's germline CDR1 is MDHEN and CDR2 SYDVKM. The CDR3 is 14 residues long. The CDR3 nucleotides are TGTGCCAGCAGCCCGACGGACAGGGTCGGCGAGCAGTACTTC. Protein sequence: CASSPTDRVGEQYF.

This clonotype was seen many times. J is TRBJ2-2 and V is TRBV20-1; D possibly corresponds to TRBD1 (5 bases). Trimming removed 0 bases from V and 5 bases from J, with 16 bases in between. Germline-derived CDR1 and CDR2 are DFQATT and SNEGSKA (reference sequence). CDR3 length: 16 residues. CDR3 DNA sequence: TGCAGTGCTAGAGATAACAGGCAGGGAAGAACCGGGGAGCTGTTTTTT. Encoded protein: CSARDNRQGRTGELFF.

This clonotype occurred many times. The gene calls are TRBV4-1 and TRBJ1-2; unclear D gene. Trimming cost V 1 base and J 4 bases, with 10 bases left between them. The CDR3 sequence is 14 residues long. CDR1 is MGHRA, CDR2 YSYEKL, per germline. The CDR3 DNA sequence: TGCGCCAGCAGCCAAGTCGCCTCTGGCTATGGCTACACCTTC. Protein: CASSQVASGYGYTF.

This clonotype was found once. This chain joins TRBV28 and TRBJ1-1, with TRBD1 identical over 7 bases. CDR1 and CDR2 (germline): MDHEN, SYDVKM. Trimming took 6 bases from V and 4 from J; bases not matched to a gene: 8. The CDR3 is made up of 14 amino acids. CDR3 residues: CASSRGGFSTEAFF. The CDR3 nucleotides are TGTGCCAGCAGCAGAGGGGGCTTTAGCACTGAAGCTTTCTTT. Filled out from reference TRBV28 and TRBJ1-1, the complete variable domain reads DVKVTQSSRYLVKRTGEKVFLECVQDMDHENMFWYRQDPGLGLRLIYFSYDVKMKEKGDIPEGYSVSREKKERFSLILESASTNQTSMYLCASSRGGFSTEAFFGQGTRLTVV.

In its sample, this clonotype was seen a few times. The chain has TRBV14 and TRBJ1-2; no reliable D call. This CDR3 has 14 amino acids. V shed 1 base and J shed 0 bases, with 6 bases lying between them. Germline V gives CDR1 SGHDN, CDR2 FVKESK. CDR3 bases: TGTGCCAGCAGCCAAGCCCAGACTAACTATGGCTACACCTTC. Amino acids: CASSQAQTNYGYTF.

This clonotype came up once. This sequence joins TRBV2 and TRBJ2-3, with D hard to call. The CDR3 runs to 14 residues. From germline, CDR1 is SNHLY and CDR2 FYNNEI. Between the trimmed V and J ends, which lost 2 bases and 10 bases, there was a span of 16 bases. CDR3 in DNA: TGTGCCAGCAGTGAACGGCTTCGGGCTAACGCGCAGTATTTT. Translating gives CASSERLRANAQYF. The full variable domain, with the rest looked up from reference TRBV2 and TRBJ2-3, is EPEVTQTPSHQVTQMGQEVILRCVPISNHLYFYWYRQILGQKVEFLVSFYNNEISEKSEIFDDQFSVERPDGSNFTLKIRSTKLEDSAMYFCASSERLRANAQYFGPGTRLTVL.

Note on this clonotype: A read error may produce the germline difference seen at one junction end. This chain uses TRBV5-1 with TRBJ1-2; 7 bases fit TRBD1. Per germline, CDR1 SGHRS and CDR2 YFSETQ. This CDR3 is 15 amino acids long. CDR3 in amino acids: CASSPGGVKGYGYTF. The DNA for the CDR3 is TGTGCCAGCAGCCCAGGGGGGGTAAAAGGCTATGGCTACACCTTC.

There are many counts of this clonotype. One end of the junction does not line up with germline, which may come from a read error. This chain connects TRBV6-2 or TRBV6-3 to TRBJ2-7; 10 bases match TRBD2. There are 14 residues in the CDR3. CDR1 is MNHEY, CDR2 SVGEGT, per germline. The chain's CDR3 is CASSGGLAVYEQYF. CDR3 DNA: TGTGCGAGCAGCGGCGGACTAGCGGTCTACGAGCAGTACTTC.

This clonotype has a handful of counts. This CDR3 reads CASSSSKLAGGALSYEQYF. The CDR3 bases are TGTGCCAGTAGTTCGAGTAAACTAGCGGGAGGCGCACTCTCCTACGAGCAGTACTTC. The genes are TRBV19 and TRBJ2-7; 12 bases align to TRBD2. V shed 5 bases and J 0 bases; nucleotides not matched to a gene: 14. In germline, CDR1 is LNHDA, CDR2 SQIVND (reference sequence). The CDR3 loop spans 19 amino acids.

The CDR3 DNA reads as TGTGCCAGCAGCTCGCCCGACTCCCTTGAGCAGTTCTTC. Its protein is CASSSPDSLEQFF. This rearrangement joins TRBV7-3 to TRBJ2-1; D remains ambiguous. Trimming left V 4 bases short and J 9 bases short, with 13 bases between. Germline CDR1 SGHTA, CDR2 FQGTGA. The CDR3 sequence is 13 residues long.

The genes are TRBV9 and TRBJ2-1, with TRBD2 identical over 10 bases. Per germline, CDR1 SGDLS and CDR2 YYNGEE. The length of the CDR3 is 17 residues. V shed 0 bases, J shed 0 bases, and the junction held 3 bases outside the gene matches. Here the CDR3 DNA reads TGTGCCAGCAGCGTAGGACTAGCGGGCCTCTCCTACAATGAGCAGTTCTTC. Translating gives CASSVGLAGLSYNEQFF. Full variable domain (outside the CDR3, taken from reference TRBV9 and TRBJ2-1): DSGVTQTPKHLITATGQRVTLRCSPRSGDLSVYWYQQSLDQGLQFLIQYYNGEERAKGNILERFSAQQFPDLHSELNLSSLELGDSALYFCASSVGLAGLSYNEQFFGPGTRLTVL.

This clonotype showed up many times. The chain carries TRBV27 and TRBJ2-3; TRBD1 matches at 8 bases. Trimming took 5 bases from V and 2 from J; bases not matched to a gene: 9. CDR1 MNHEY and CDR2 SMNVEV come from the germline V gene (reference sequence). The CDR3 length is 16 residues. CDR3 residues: CASSPTGTGLTDTQYF. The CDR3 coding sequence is TGTGCCAGCAGTCCCACCGGGACAGGCCTCACAGATACGCAGTATTTT.

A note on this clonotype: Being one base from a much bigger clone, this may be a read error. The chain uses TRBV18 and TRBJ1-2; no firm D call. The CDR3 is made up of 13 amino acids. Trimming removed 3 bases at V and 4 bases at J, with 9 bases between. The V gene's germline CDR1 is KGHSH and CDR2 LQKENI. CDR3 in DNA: TGTGCCAGCTCACCTTCCACAGCCTATGGCTACACCTTC. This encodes CASSPSTAYGYTF.

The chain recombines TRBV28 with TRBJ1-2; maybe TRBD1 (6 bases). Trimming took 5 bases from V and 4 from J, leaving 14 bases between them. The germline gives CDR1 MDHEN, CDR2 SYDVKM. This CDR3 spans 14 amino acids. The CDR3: CASSPPGGLYGYTF. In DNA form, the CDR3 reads TGTGCCAGCAGTCCCCCGGGGGGCCTCTATGGCTACACCTTC.

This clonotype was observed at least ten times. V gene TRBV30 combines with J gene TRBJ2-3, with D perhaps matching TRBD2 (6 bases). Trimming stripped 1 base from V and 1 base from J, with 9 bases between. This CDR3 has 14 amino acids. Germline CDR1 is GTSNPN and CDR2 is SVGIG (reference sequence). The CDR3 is CAWSGQRGTDTQYF. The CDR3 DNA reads TGTGCCTGGAGTGGCCAGCGGGGCACAGATACGCAGTATTTT.

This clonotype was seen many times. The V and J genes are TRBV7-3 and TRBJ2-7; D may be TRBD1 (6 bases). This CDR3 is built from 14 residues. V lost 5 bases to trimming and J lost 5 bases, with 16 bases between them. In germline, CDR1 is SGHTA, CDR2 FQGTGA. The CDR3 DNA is TGTGCCAGCAGCCGCGCACAGGGCAATGACGAGCAGTACTTC. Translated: CASSRAQGNDEQYF.